Below, 4 T cell receptor beta chains from the same sample are listed, as sequenced in a study of cytomegalovirus exposure and HLA in healthy donors. The PCR was carried out with 60 Vbeta primers and 13 Jbeta primers. The data were produced by immunoSEQ multiplex PCR, yet TCRdb's version contains in-frame clones alone and is incomplete. The repertoire holds a few hundred thousand clones, around four fifths seen once, with approximately 2% in the top ten. Specimen: PBMCs. The receptors shown here come from a woman between 35 and 50 years old in good health and CMV-seropositive.

This sequence joins TRBV25-1 and TRBJ2-2; the D gene is possibly TRBD2 (6 bases). Germline V CDR1 and CDR2: MGHDK, SYGVNS. The CDR3 is 16 amino acids. The V and J ends lost 1 base and 2 bases respectively, with 11 bases between them. This CDR3 is CASSEFRTTNTGELFF. CDR3 coding DNA: TGTGCCAGCAGTGAATTCAGGACTACTAACACCGGGGAGCTGTTTTTT.

The rearrangement uses TRBV7-3 and TRBJ2-1, with TRBD2 matching over 7 bases. CDR1 SGHTA and CDR2 FQGTGA come from the germline V gene. The CDR3 runs to 14 residues. Losses at the gene ends were 5 bases for V and 2 bases for J; bases not matched to a gene: 3. The CDR3 region has the DNA TGTGCCAGCAGCCCTAGCGGCACCTACAATGAGCAGTTCTTC. Residues: CASSPSGTYNEQFF.

This clone showed up just once. This sequence joins TRBV27 and TRBJ2-7, with TRBD2 identical over 7 bases. This CDR3 has 15 residues. CDR1 is MNHEY and CDR2 is SMNVEV in the germline V gene (reference sequence). Germline trimming cut 3 bases from V and 0 bases from J; bases unmatched to any gene: 5. CDR3 nucleotide sequence: TGTGCCAGCAGTTTTGGCGGGGGAAGCTCCTACGAGCAGTACTTC. Its translation: CASSFGGGSSYEQYF.

This clone was found a few times. V and J are TRBV5-6 and TRBJ2-1, with 8 bases that match TRBD2. CDR3 length: 17 residues. The germline gives CDR1 SGHDT, CDR2 YYEEEE. V lost 4 bases, J lost 0 bases, and 9 bases stayed unmatched. CDR3 protein: CASSPWGGRSSYNEQFF. For the CDR3, the DNA is TGTGCCAGCAGCCCCTGGGGCGGGAGGTCCTCCTACAATGAGCAGTTCTTC.